A single sample gave rise to the 23 T cell receptor beta chains below, sequenced in a study of patients and donors after allogeneic stem cell transplantation. One entry per CDR3 protein, called by TCRdb with MiXCR from the RT-PCR reads. The data contain 90,000 to 120,000 distinct CDR3 sequences, roughly 37% of them singletons. The sample consisted of blood, either unsorted or a sorted T cell fraction (not recorded which). These receptors originate from a human donor who was either an allogeneic HSCT recipient or a stem cell or donor lymphocyte infusion donor (not recorded which). It is not recorded whose cells these are; they may come from a transplant donor.

The chain couples TRBV11-1 to TRBJ2-2; perhaps TRBD1 as D (6 bases). The CDR3 contains 14 residues. Between the trimmed V and J ends, which lost 5 bases and 9 bases, there was a span of 16 bases. The germline V gene encodes CDR1 SGHAT and CDR2 FQDESV (reference sequence). In DNA, the CDR3 is TGTGCCAGCAGCGCCGGGACACCTTCCTGGGAGCTGTTTTTT. Its protein is CASSAGTPSWELFF.

This clonotype showed up just a few times. The chain is built from TRBV20-1 and TRBJ1-2; maybe TRBD1 (5 bases). Per germline, CDR1 DFQATT and CDR2 SNEGSKA (reference sequence). This CDR3 has 13 residues. The V end lost 1 base, the J end lost 4 bases, and 10 bases lay between the germline ends. The CDR3 nucleotides read TGCAGTGCTAGAGGCGGGACGGCCTATGGCTACACCTTC. Its translation: CSARGGTAYGYTF.

In this sample, this clonotype turned up a few times. V is TRBV7-9 and J is TRBJ1-1, with unresolved D. CDR1 and CDR2 (germline): SEHNR, FQNEAQ (reference sequence). The CDR3 is made up of 14 amino acids. Between the trimmed V and J ends, which lost 1 base and 6 bases, there was a span of 12 bases. This CDR3 reads CASSLEVSYAEAFF. The CDR3 DNA reads as TGTGCCAGCAGCTTAGAGGTGTCCTACGCTGAAGCTTTCTTT.

A single count supports this clonotype. The chain joins TRBV4-3 to TRBJ2-7; no clear D gene. Trimming removed 0 bases at V and 6 bases at J, with 9 bases between. Germline V gene sequence: CDR1 LGHNA, CDR2 YSLEER. CDR3 length: 13 amino acids. The CDR3 region is CASSQDESIEQYF. CDR3 DNA: TGCGCCAGCAGCCAAGATGAGAGTATCGAGCAGTACTTC.

The V call is TRBV28, the J call TRBJ2-7; D is unresolved. This CDR3 is 12 amino acids long. V lost 2 bases and J 6 bases, leaving 8 bases between the germline ends. Germline lookup yields CDR1 MDHEN and CDR2 SYDVKM. The CDR3 loop reads CASSLPPSEQYF. As DNA, the CDR3 is TGTGCCAGCAGTTTACCCCCTAGCGAGCAGTACTTC.

The V and J genes are TRBV5-1 and TRBJ2-1; 8 bases map to TRBD2. CDR3 length: 18 residues. Germline V lookup: CDR1 SGHRS, CDR2 YFSETQ. J lost 1 base, V lost 3 bases, and 12 bases had no gene match. Here the CDR3 reads CASSSYREAGESYNEQFF. The CDR3 DNA is TGCGCCAGCAGCTCCTATCGTGAAGCGGGAGAGTCCTACAATGAGCAGTTCTTC. The variable domain in full, completed from reference TRBV5-1 and TRBJ2-1, reads KAGVTQTPRYLIKTRGQQVTLSCSPISGHRSVSWYQQTPGQGLQFLFEYFSETQRNKGNFPGRFSGRQFSNSRSEMNVSTLELGDSALYLCASSSYREAGESYNEQFFGPGTRLTVL.

V usage is TRBV7-9 and J usage is TRBJ1-6; D remains ambiguous. Germline V gene data show CDR1 as SEHNR and CDR2 as FQNEAQ (reference sequence). This CDR3 comprises 15 residues. The V gene lost 4 bases and the J gene lost 0 bases, with 7 bases spanning the gap. The CDR3, as DNA: TGTGCCAGCAGCTCGGCGAGCTCCTATAATTCACCCCTCCACTTT. The encoded protein is CASSSASSYNSPLHF.

V gene TRBV20-1 combines with J gene TRBJ2-7; D is unclear. This CDR3 has 12 residues. Per germline, CDR1 DFQATT and CDR2 SNEGSKA (reference sequence). The V end lost 2 bases, the J end lost 2 bases, and 7 bases lay between the germline ends. CDR3 DNA sequence: TGCAGTGCTAGATTGCCCGCCTACGAGCAGTACTTC. It translates to CSARLPAYEQYF.

The rearrangement links TRBV20-1 to TRBJ2-1; TRBD2 matches 8 bases. This CDR3 is built from 13 residues. Germline CDR1 is DFQATT and CDR2 is SNEGSKA (reference sequence). Trimming removed 6 bases from V and 7 bases from J; junction bases left unmatched: 8. The CDR3 region has the DNA TGCAGTGCCACAACTAGCGGTGGTAATGAGCAGTTCTTC. It codes for CSATTSGGNEQFF.

This clonotype has only a few counts. The chain has TRBV4-3 and TRBJ1-6, with 12 bases matching TRBD1. Per the germline V gene, CDR1 is LGHNA and CDR2 is YSLEER. J was trimmed by 7 bases and V by 4 bases; bases with no gene match: 5. The CDR3 runs 16 residues. The CDR3 coding sequence is TGCGCCAGCAGCCCAAGGGACAGGGGGCAGAATTCACCCCTCCACTTT. It is translated as CASSPRDRGQNSPLHF.

The genes are TRBV12-3 or TRBV12-4 and TRBJ1-5; D gene ambiguous. V was trimmed by 10 bases and J by 0 bases, leaving 13 bases between them. This CDR3 is 14 amino acids long. CDR3 loop: CAIGRTGSNQPQHF. The DNA of the CDR3 is TGTGCCATCGGACGGACGGGTAGCAATCAGCCCCAGCATTTT.

The chain joins TRBV29-1 to TRBJ1-4, with D tentatively TRBD1 (5 bases). Trimming took off 5 bases at V and 3 bases at J, with 7 bases between the two ends. The CDR3 runs 12 residues. CDR1 SQVTM and CDR2 ANQGSEA come from the germline V gene. CDR3 in amino acids: CSVRDPNEKLFF. CDR3 nucleotides: TGCAGCGTTCGGGACCCTAATGAAAAACTGTTTTTT.

The chain couples TRBV6-5 to TRBJ2-7; a possible D gene is TRBD1 (5 bases). Germline values: CDR1 MNHEY, CDR2 SVGAGI. Trimming took off 2 bases at V and 6 bases at J, with 8 bases between the two ends. This CDR3 is 12 amino acids long. In DNA form, the CDR3 reads TGTGCCAGCAGTTACCAGGGAAGCGAGCAGTACTTC. Protein product: CASSYQGSEQYF.

This clonotype appeared a few times. CDR3: CASSHEPRTAEAFF. In nucleotides, the CDR3 is TGCGCCAGCAGCCACGAGCCCCGGACAGCTGAAGCTTTCTTT. The J gene is TRBJ1-1, the V gene TRBV4-3; possible D gene TRBD1, 6 bases. Germline-derived CDR1 and CDR2 are LGHNA and YSLEER. V was cut by 3 bases and J by 6 bases, with 14 bases left in between. The CDR3 runs 14 residues.

This rearrangement joins TRBV4-3 to TRBJ2-7; possibly TRBD1 or TRBD2 for D (5 bases each). Trimming stripped 3 bases from V and 2 bases from J, with 17 bases between. The germline V gene has CDR1 LGHNA and CDR2 YSLEER. The CDR3 spans 16 residues. CDR3 DNA: TGCGCCAGCAGCCAGCAATACCGGGACGCAACCTACGAGCAGTACTTC. It is translated as CASSQQYRDATYEQYF.

The rearrangement joins TRBV28 to TRBJ2-7, with D unclear. This CDR3 has 15 residues. Germline CDR1 and CDR2: MDHEN and SYDVKM. V shed 4 bases and J shed 3 bases, with 16 bases lying between them. This CDR3 reads CASSSLIDGSYEQYF. The CDR3 DNA sequence: TGTGCCAGCAGTTCGCTAATAGATGGTAGCTACGAGCAGTACTTC.

The CDR3 bases are TGTGCCAGCAGCGAAGAAAGGCGGACAGGCCAGTTCTTC. It specifies CASSEERRTGQFF. The chain joins TRBV11-2 to TRBJ2-1; 7 positions agree with TRBD1. This CDR3 contains 13 residues. Germline trimming cut 5 bases from V and 13 bases from J; bases unmatched to any gene: 11. Germline values: CDR1 SGHAT, CDR2 FQNNGV. Full variable domain (rest looked up from reference TRBV11-2 and TRBJ2-1): EAGVAQSPRYKIIEKRQSVAFWCNPISGHATLYWYQQILGQGPKLLIQFQNNGVVDDSQLPKDRFSAERLKGVDSTLKIQPAKLEDSAVYLCASSEERRTGQFFGPGTRLTVL.

This clonotype was observed once. The chain has TRBV5-6 and TRBJ2-7; D gene uncertain. Germline V gene lookup returns CDR1 SGHDT and CDR2 YYEEEE. The CDR3 is 14 amino acids. Trimming shortened V by 0 bases and J by 2 bases, and 9 bases separated the two germline ends. The CDR3 loop reads CASSLVRKPYEQYF. In nucleotides, the CDR3 is TGTGCCAGCAGCTTGGTAAGGAAACCCTACGAGCAGTACTTC.

V usage is TRBV5-5 and J usage is TRBJ2-1, with D perhaps TRBD2 (6 bases). Germline CDR1 SGHKS, CDR2 YYEKEE (reference sequence). V lost 2 bases and J 8 bases, leaving 20 bases between the germline ends. The CDR3 sequence is 16 residues long. CDR3 amino acids: CASSFTEGPLKDEQFF. The CDR3 DNA follows: TGTGCCAGCAGCTTTACGGAGGGCCCTCTTAAAGATGAGCAGTTCTTC.

This rearrangement joins TRBV5-5 to TRBJ1-4; D unresolved. Trimming took 3 bases from V and 5 from J, leaving 14 bases between them. In germline, CDR1 is SGHKS, CDR2 YYEKEE (reference sequence). The CDR3 loop spans 15 amino acids. The CDR3 bases are TGTGCCAGCAGCTCTACACTAAAACAAAATGAAAAACTGTTTTTT. This sequence encodes CASSSTLKQNEKLFF.

In its sample, this clonotype was seen many times. The J gene is TRBJ2-6, the V gene TRBV5-1; either TRBD1 or TRBD2 may fit D (5 bases each). Trimming left V 4 bases short and J 4 bases short, with 12 bases between. The germline gives CDR1 SGHRS, CDR2 YFSETQ. This CDR3 has 15 residues. The CDR3 bases are TGCGCCAGCAGCCCGGGGCCGGCGGGGGCCAACGTCCTGACTTTC. This codes for CASSPGPAGANVLTF.

The chain has TRBV13 and TRBJ2-1; D gene unclear. The CDR3 is 13 amino acids. Between the trimmed V and J ends, which lost 0 bases and 9 bases, there was a span of 9 bases. The V gene's germline CDR1 is PRHDT and CDR2 FYEKMQ (reference sequence). The CDR3 DNA sequence: TGTGCCAGCAGCTTAGGCCGGTGGGTTGAGCAGTTCTTC. Translated: CASSLGRWVEQFF. Based on the CDR3 plus reference TRBV13 and TRBJ2-1, the full variable domain is AAGVIQSPRHLIKEKRETATLKCYPIPRHDTVYWYQQGPGQDPQFLISFYEKMQSDKGSIPDRFSAQQFSDYHSELNMSSLELGDSALYFCASSLGRWVEQFFGPGTRLTVL.

This clonotype was counted only a few times. V and J are TRBV28 and TRBJ2-7; 10 bases line up with TRBD1. The ends lost 5 bases at V and 5 bases at J; junction bases unmatched: 6. CDR1 is MDHEN, CDR2 SYDVKM, per germline. CDR3 length: 14 amino acids. The CDR3 spells CASSHWDRGHEQYF. The CDR3 DNA is TGTGCCAGCAGTCATTGGGACAGGGGCCACGAGCAGTACTTC.